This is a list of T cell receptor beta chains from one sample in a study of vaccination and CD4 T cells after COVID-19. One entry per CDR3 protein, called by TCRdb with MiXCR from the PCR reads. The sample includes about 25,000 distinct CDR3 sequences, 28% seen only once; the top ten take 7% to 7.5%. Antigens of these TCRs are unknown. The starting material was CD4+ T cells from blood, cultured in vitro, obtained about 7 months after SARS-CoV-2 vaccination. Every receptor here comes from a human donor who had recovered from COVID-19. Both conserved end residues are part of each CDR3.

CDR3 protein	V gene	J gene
CSAGEPGVYTEAFF	TRBV20-1	TRBJ1-1
CASSTRDRNTEAFF	TRBV6-1	TRBJ1-1
CASSLSRLNTEAFF	TRBV7-9	TRBJ1-1
CSAHSPIPRTSTDTQYF	TRBV20-1	TRBJ2-3
CASSLGRETQYF	TRBV7-3	TRBJ2-5
CSVDKGGTEAFF	TRBV29-1	TRBJ1-1
CASSWTGGSGANVLTF	TRBV6-5	TRBJ2-6
CSASRDLNTIYF	TRBV20-1	TRBJ1-3
CASSKTGGSTGELFF	TRBV19	TRBJ2-2
CAISAGTGGRSNQPQHF	TRBV10-3	TRBJ1-5
CASRRETGGIGETQYF	TRBV2	TRBJ2-5
CAIRTGGNEQFF	TRBV10-3	TRBJ2-1
CASSVAPPGQQYF	TRBV2	TRBJ2-7
CASSRTGDGYTF	TRBV6-2/TRBV6-3	TRBJ1-2
CASSLSKVSGQPQHF	TRBV27	TRBJ1-5
CASSTQDAVLTF	TRBV25-1	TRBJ2-6
CASSLRDAGANVLTF	TRBV6-1	TRBJ2-6
CASSPDRAFYGYTF	TRBV6-1	TRBJ1-2
CASRSGDYEQYF	TRBV21-1	TRBJ2-7
CASSLIGQGADEQYF	TRBV5-1	TRBJ2-7
CASSGPGGYGYTF	TRBV25-1	TRBJ1-2
CASTEWGQIHQPQHF	TRBV6-1	TRBJ1-5
CATSGRVHEAEAFF	TRBV15	TRBJ1-1
CASSRADRVYNYGYTF	TRBV6-1	TRBJ1-2
CSARGLTGYEQFF	TRBV20-1	TRBJ2-1
CASSPTGAGSYGYTF	TRBV7-9	TRBJ1-2
CSARDWGEQYF	TRBV20-1	TRBJ2-7
CASRLRGNTGELFF	TRBV7-3	TRBJ2-2
CASRTPGVHTQYF	TRBV28	TRBJ2-3
CASSGRGDGTDTQYF	TRBV5-1	TRBJ2-3
CASSLARTSGGIKETQYF	TRBV11-3	TRBJ2-5
CATSVHRTSGTVEQFF	TRBV24-1	TRBJ2-1
CATSGTSTGELFF	TRBV24-1	TRBJ2-2
CASSRYSNQPQHF	TRBV6-1	TRBJ1-5
CASSGTGTSQYEQYF	TRBV28	TRBJ2-7
CASSFGLIKGGETQYF	TRBV7-7	TRBJ2-5
CASSVEGVANEQFF	TRBV6-1	TRBJ2-1
CSAIGAQGASTEAFF	TRBV20-1	TRBJ1-1
CASRPRLAGDRDQETQYF	TRBV6-2/TRBV6-3	TRBJ2-5
CASSLVAGVREQYF	TRBV28	TRBJ2-7
CAGGSGRAQETQYF	TRBV28	TRBJ2-5
CSARPSGSQDTQYF	TRBV20-1	TRBJ2-3
CSARSFTDTQYF	TRBV20-1	TRBJ2-3
CAISERRDTDTQYF	TRBV10-3	TRBJ2-3
CASGDEQFF	TRBV19	TRBJ2-1
CATSDRTGYEQYF	TRBV24-1	TRBJ2-7
CASSLLSGNYNEQFF	TRBV27	TRBJ2-1
CASSRTSKETQYF	TRBV19	TRBJ2-5
CASSPYQGVVNGNTIYF	TRBV4-2	TRBJ1-3